The clone carrying this T cell receptor beta chain occurred a few times. What it binds is not known. The data were obtained in a study of beta chain features in type 1 diabetes. Across the study: Patients shared similar age, gender and cell yields with healthy donors.

As every portion of the isolated RNA was reverse transcribed, the sequencing read expressed TCRB transcripts. Sequencing used immunoSEQ multiplex PCR; TCRdb keeps in-frame clones, though not all of them. This table holds roughly 300,000 clones, 12% to 15% found once. General observations from the study: A definitive answer on HLA type influencing TCRB rearrangement was not reached here. Healthy donors had naive, central memory and Treg TCRB repertoires that appeared less similar than those seen among patients.

V lost 7 bases and J 4 bases, leaving 6 bases between the germline ends. CDR1 and CDR2 (germline): SGHDT, YYEEEE. The CDR3 has 11 residues. Heparinised blood was drawn once per donor, averaging approximately 100 mL. This chain links TRBV5-6 with TRBJ2-1; tentatively, D is TRBD1 (6 bases). The sequenced material came from central memory CD4+ T cells from blood. This TCR came from a man aged 25-45 years in good health. The CDR3 loop reads CASGQYNEQFF. The CDR3 DNA reads as TGTGCCAGCGGACAGTACAATGAGCAGTTCTTC.